This T cell receptor beta chain was sequenced for a study of human T cells and chemical hapten exposure. General study points: Donors had alopecia, so their immune response may differ from healthy people's.

Worth noting for this clonotype: What it recognizes is unknown.

Time point: patch test 2, 6 weeks after DPC sensitization. Regarding treatment: therapeutic diphenylcyclopropenone sensitization with weekly scalp DPC. Per the germline V gene, CDR1 is KGHSH and CDR2 is LQKENI. The length of the CDR3 is 15 residues. J was trimmed by 1 base and V by 4 bases; bases with no gene match: 5. What the library attached to individual cDNA molecules were unique molecular identifiers. TCRdb reprocessed the RACE reads via MiXCR and lists one record per CDR3 protein. The repertoire includes over 85,000 distinct CDR3 sequences, approximately 9.3% of them detected once, and about 2% sits in the top ten.

The specimen comprised whole blood, sampled in connection with sensitization to the hapten diphenylcyclopropenone (DPC). The chain employs TRBV18 and TRBJ2-3, with 7 bases lining up with TRBD1. This clonotype was sampled from a woman aged 40 to 50 with alopecia areata. Some clones in this sample may be carry-over from other donors' samples. CDR3 sequence reads: CASSRAGTGTDTQYF. Here the CDR3 DNA reads TGTGCCAGCTCACGGGCTGGGACAGGCACAGATACGCAGTATTTT.